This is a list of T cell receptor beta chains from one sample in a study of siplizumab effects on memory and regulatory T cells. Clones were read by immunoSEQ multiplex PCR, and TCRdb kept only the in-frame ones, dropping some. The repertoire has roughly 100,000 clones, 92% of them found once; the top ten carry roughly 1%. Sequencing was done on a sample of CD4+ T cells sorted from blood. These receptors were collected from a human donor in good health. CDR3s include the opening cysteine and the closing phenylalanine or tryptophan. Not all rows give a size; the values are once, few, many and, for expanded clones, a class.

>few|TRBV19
CASSSSGTGGTGELFF
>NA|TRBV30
CAWTSAGLYETQYF
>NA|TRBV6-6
CASRLAGDTGELFF
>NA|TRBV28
CASTGTTRGNQPQHF
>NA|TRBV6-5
CASRTASTDTQYF
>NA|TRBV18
CASSLKPQETQYF
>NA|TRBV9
CASSVSGGVTDTQYF
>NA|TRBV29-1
CSARLVAGGRGGEQYF
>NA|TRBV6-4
CASSEGRETGELFF
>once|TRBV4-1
CASSQDLWRGNTEAFF
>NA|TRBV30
CAWRDGRTLAGELFF
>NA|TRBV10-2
CASSEQTGTGNTIYF
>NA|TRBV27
CASSLVRKGTEAFF
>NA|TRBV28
CASSPRDSYTDTQYF
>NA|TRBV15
CATSRVSSSGWHQPQHF
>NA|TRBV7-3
CASSLQATSSGTGELFF
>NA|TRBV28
CASSPGRAAEQYF
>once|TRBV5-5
CASSLFTGNTEAFF
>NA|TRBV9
CASSLRTSSHEQYF
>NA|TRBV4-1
CASSQEPPVPKNIQYF
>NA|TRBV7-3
CASSLDPYRVTEAFF
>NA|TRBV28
CASSRRLAKNIQYF
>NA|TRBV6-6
CASTSIKQGRFEAFF
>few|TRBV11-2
CASSLISGRSGELFF
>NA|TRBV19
CATRERTGNQPQHF
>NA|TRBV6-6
CASSSPGGDEQFF
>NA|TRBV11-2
CASSSITSMTDTQYF
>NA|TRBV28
CASRTGAAYEQYF
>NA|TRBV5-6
CASSFLTSPLSHNEQFF
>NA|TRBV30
CAGQGLSNTGELFF
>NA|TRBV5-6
CASSLTGESGGYTF
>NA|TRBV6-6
CASSYSTPNEQFF
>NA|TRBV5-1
CASSYGGLAGPAWETQYF
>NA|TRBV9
CASSVGTSGSSEQYF
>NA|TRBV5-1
CASSSLAGGNTGELFF
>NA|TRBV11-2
CASSSPGLAGSRYNEQFF
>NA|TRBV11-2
CASSSGVSYNEQFF
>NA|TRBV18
CASSPLRGGKRDADTQYF
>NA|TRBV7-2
CASSFTSLGPQHF
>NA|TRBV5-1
CASSLGTGRGGNTIYF
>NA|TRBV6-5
CARRTGGGSGELFF
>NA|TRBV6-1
CASSDANYGYTF
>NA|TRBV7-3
CASSVKAKNIQYF
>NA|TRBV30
CAWSVRQDQPQHF
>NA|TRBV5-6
CASSLLTGFYYEQYF
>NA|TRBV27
CASRSAGTSGALTGELFF
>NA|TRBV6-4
CASRSNTEAFF
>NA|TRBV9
CASSVDGGAPLTGELFF
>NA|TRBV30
CAWGQGQPYNEQFF